This T cell receptor (beta chain) stems from a study of shared clonotypes between healthy human individuals. Study summary: Three CD4 naive, three CD4 memory, two CD8 naive and one CD8 memory plate were used per donor.

Per the original methods: There were no quality scores in the junction-only immunoSEQ sequences, so filtering differed. Measured with immunoSEQ multiplex PCR; TCRdb has only the in-frame clones, and not every one. V and J calls and clone size are as listed in that table; D and trimming were resolved from the DNA. The repertoire holds around 2,000,000 clones, with approximately 94% as singletons. The germline V gene encodes CDR1 MNHEY and CDR2 SVGAGI. Unmatched junction bases numbered 6, after V lost 6 bases and J lost 5 bases. The CDR3 length is 15 residues. Comment on this clone: What it binds is unknown.

The naive CD8 subset, CD45RO-negative cells positively selected for CCR7, excluded terminally differentiated effector memory CD45RA+ cells. Study-level results: Sampling used blood alone; tissue repertoires probably differ.

The clonotype comes from a man between 18 and 29 years old in good health. The rearrangement links TRBV6-5 to TRBJ2-5, with 13 bases matching TRBD2. The source material was naive CD8+ T cells sorted from blood. The CDR3, as DNA: TGTGCCAGCAGCAAACTAGCGGGAGGGCCGGAGACCCAGTACTTC. This translates into CASSKLAGGPETQYF.